This T cell receptor (beta chain) was identified in a study of blood T cell repertoires in COVID-19. Study information: Some COVID-19 samples were acute and others convalescent; all came from the United States, Italy and Spain.

Here immunoSEQ multiplex PCR was the method, and the copy in TCRdb shows in-frame clones only, minus some. This sample has roughly 20,000 clones, with roughly 81% found just once. V gave up 4 bases and J gave up 8 bases, with 18 bases separating them. Looked up from germline, CDR1 is SGHNT and CDR2 is YYREEE (reference sequence). The CDR3 spans 14 residues. This sequence originates from a man in his sixties with acute or convalescent COVID-19. The chain employs TRBV5-4 and TRBJ1-2; D gene unclear. Input material: peripheral blood. As DNA, the CDR3 is TGTGCCAGCAGCCCCCAGAGCGTGGATTACGGCTACACCTTC. The encoded protein is CASSPQSVDYGYTF.